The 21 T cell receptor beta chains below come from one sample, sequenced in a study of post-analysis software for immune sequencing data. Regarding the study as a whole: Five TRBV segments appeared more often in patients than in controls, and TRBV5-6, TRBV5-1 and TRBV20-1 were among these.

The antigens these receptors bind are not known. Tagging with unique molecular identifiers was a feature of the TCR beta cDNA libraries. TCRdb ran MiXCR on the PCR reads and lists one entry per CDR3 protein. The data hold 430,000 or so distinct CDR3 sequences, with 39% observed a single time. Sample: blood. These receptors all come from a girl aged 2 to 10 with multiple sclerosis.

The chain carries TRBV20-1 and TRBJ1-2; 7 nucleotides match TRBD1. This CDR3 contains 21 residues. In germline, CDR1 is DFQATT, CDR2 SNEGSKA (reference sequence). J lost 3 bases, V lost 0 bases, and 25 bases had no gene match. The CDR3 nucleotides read TGCAGTGCTAGAGAACTCCTCCCGATAATATTAGGACAGGACAACGACTATGGCTACACCTTC. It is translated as CSARELLPIILGQDNDYGYTF.

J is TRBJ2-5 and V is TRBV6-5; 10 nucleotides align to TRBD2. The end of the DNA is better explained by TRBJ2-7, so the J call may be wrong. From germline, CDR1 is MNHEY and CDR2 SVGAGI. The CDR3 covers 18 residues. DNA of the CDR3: TGTGCCAGCAGTTACTCGAACCTAGCGGGAGTCTATGGGGACGAGCAGTACTTC. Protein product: CASSYSNLAGVYGDEQYF.

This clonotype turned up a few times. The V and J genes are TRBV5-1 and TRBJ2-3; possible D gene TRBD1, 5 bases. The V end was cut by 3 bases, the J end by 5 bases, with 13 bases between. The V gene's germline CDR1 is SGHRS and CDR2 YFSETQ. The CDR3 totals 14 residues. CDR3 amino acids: CASSWQGYEDTQYF. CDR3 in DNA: TGCGCCAGCAGCTGGCAGGGTTACGAAGATACGCAGTATTTT.

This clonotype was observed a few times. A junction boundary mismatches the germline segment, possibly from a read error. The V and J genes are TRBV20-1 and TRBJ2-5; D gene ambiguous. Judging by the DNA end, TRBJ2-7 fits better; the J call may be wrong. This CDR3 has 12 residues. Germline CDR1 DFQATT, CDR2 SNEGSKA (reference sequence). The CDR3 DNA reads TGCAGTGCCAGAGAGGTCGCTACCGAGCAGTACTTC. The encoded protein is CSAREVATEQYF.

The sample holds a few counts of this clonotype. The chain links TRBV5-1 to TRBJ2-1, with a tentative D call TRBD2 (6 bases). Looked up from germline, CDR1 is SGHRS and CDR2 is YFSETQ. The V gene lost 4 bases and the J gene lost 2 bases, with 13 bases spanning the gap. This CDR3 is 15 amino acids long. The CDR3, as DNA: TGCGCCAGCAGCGCTGGGACTTCCACCTACAATGAGCAGTTCTTC. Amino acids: CASSAGTSTYNEQFF.

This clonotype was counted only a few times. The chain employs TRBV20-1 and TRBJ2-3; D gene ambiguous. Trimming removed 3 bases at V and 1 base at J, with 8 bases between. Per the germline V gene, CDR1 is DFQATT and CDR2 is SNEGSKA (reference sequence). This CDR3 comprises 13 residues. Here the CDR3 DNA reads TGCAGTGCTAGGGGATGGGGCACAGATACGCAGTATTTT. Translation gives CSARGWGTDTQYF.

The CDR3 DNA reads as TGTGCCAGCAACTCCCGAGCTGGCACAGATACGCAGTATTTT. Amino acid sequence: CASNSRAGTDTQYF. The J gene is TRBJ2-3, the V gene TRBV9; D not resolved. V was cut by 6 bases and J by 1 base, with 12 bases left in between. The CDR3 spans 14 residues. CDR1 SGDLS and CDR2 YYNGEE come from the germline V gene.

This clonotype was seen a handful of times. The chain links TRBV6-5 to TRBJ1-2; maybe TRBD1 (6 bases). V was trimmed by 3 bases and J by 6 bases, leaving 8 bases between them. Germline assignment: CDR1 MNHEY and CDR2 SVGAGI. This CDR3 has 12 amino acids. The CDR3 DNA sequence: TGTGCCAGCAGTTATACAGGGAATGGCTACACCTTC. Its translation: CASSYTGNGYTF.

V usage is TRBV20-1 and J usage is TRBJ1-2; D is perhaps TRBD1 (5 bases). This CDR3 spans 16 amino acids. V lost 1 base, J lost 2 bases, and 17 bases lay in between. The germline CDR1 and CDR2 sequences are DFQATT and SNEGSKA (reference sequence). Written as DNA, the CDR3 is TGCAGTGCTAGAGTGGTGACTCTTAGGGGCAACTATGGCTACACCTTC. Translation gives CSARVVTLRGNYGYTF.

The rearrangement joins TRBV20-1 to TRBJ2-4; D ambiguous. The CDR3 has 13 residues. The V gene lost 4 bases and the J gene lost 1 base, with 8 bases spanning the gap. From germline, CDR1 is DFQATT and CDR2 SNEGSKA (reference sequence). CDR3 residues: CSAKGTAKNIQYF. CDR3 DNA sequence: TGCAGTGCTAAGGGAACGGCCAAAAACATTCAGTACTTC.

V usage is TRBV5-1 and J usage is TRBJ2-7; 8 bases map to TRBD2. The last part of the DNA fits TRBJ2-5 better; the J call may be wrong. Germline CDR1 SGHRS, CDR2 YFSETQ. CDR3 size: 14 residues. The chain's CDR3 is CASSLRPGGETQYF. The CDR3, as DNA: TGCGCCAGCAGCTTGCGACCGGGGGGGGAGACCCAGTACTTC.

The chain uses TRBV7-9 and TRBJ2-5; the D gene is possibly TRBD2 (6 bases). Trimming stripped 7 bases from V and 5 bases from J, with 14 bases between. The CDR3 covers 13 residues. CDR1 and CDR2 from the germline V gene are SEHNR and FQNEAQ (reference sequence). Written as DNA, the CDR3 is TGTGCCAGCAACGACCGTGGAGGGGAGACCCAGTACTTC. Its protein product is CASNDRGGETQYF. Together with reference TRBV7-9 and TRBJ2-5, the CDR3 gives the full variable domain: DTGVSQNPRHKITKRGQNVTFRCDPISEHNRLYWYRQTLGQGPEFLTYFQNEAQLEKSRLLSDRFSAERPKGSFSTLEIQRTEQGDSAMYLCASNDRGGETQYFGPGTRLLVL.

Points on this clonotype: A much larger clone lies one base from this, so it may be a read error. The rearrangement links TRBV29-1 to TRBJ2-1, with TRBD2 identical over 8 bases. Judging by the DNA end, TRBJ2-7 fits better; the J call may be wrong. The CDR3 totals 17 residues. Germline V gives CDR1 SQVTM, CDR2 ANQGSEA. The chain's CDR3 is CSASVERGPSSYNEQYF. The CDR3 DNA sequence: TGCAGCGCCTCGGTTGAGCGGGGGCCTTCCTCCTACAATGAGCAGTACTTC.

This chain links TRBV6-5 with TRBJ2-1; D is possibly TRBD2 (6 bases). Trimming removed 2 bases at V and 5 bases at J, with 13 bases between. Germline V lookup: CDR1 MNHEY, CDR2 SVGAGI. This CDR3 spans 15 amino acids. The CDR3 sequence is CASSYLLAQNNEQFF. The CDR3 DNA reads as TGTGCCAGCAGTTACCTTCTAGCGCAAAACAATGAGCAGTTCTTC.

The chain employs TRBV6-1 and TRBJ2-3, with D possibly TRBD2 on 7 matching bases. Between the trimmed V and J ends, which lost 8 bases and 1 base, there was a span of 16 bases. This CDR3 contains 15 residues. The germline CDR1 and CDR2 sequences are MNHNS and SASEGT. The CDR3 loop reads CASRRGGTGTDTQYF. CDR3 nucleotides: TGTGCCAGCCGTAGGGGGGGGACGGGCACAGATACGCAGTATTTT.

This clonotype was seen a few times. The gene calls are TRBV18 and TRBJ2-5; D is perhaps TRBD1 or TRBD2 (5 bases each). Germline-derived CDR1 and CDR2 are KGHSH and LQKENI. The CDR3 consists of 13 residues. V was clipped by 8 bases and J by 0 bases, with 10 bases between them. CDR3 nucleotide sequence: TGTGCCAGCCACCGGGGCTACCAAGAGACCCAGTACTTC. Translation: CASHRGYQETQYF.

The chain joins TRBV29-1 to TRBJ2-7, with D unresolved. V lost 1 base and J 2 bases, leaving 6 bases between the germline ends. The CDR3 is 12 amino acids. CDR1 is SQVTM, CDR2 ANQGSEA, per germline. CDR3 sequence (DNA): TGCAGCGTTGAAGGCCCCCCCTACGAGCAGTACGTC. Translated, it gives CSVEGPPYEQYV.

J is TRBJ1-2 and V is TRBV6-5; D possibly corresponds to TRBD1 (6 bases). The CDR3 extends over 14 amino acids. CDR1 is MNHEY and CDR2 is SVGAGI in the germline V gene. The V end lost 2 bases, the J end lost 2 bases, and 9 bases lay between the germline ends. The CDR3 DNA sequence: TGTGCCAGCAGTTACGAGGGGGGAAACTATGGCTACACCTTC. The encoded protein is CASSYEGGNYGYTF.

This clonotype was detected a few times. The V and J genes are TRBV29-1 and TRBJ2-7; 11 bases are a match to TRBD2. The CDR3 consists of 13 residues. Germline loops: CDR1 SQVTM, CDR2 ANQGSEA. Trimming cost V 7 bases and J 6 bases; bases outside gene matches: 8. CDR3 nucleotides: TGCAGCGCTTTAGCGGGAGGGCCAGTCGAGCAGTACTTC. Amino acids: CSALAGGPVEQYF.

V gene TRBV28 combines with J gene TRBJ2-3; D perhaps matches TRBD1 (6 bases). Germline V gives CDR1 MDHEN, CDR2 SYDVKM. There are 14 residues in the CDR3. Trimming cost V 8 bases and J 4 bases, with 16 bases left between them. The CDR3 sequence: CASGGGTAPDTQYF. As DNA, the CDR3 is TGTGCCAGCGGGGGCGGTACAGCCCCAGATACGCAGTATTTT.

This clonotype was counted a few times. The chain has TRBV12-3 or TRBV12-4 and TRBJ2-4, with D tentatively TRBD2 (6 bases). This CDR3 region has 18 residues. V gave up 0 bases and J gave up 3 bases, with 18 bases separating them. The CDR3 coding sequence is TGTGCCAGCAGTTTAGCCGGAGAGACAGTGGGACTCAAAAACATTCAGTACTTC. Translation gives CASSLAGETVGLKNIQYF.